The text below deals with one TCR beta chain. Losses at the gene ends were 4 bases for V and 1 base for J; bases not matched to a gene: 4. The CDR3 totals 15 residues. Germline V gene lookup returns CDR1 SGHRS and CDR2 YFSETQ. The TCR cDNA carried a universal primer site and UMIs from 5'RACE template switching. TCRdb fed the 5' RACE reads into MiXCR, producing one record per CDR3 protein. The sample records 200,000 to 300,000 distinct CDR3 sequences, over 10% being singletons. The entry originates in a study of T cells after yellow fever vaccination. Across the whole study: Any fraction with a low cell number was prepared using SMART-Seq v4 Ultra Low Input.

This receptor was identified in a young man who received the YFV17D yellow fever vaccine. The specimen comprised CD4+ T cells sorted from PBMCs, sampled 45 days after the yellow fever booster vaccination. The chain combines TRBV5-1 with TRBJ2-2; 7 bases map to TRBD1. DNA for the CDR3: TGCGCCAGCAGCGCTGGGACAGTGAACACCGGGGAGCTGTTTTTT. Translated, it gives CASSAGTVNTGELFF.